Given below is one TCR beta chain in context. V dropped 2 bases and J dropped 9 bases, with 17 bases sitting between them. The CDR3 runs 14 residues. The germline CDR1 and CDR2 sequences are MNHNS and SASEGT. The data belong to a study of blood T cell repertoires in COVID-19. Study-wide background: Material from acute and convalescent COVID-19 was sourced from the United States, Italy and Spain.

Authors' processing steps: Cell counts per sample came from amplifying reference gene primers. Assay: immunoSEQ multiplex PCR; the TCRdb copy retains only in-frame clones and omits some. V and J calls plus clone size are reproduced from that table; the DNA served to infer D and trimming. The table records about 85,000 clones, over 85% of them present only once. The chain carries TRBV6-1 and TRBJ2-7; D is perhaps TRBD1 (5 bases). The sample was peripheral blood. This TCR was sampled from a man aged 45 to 65 with acute or convalescent COVID-19. The CDR3: CASSERQSSSGQYV. The CDR3 region has the DNA TGTGCCAGCAGTGAACGACAGTCGTCCTCGGGGCAGTACGTC.